A single sample gave rise to the 5 T cell receptor beta chains below, sequenced in a study of blood T cell repertoires in COVID-19. Measured with immunoSEQ multiplex PCR; TCRdb has only the in-frame clones, and not every one. The table lists some 100,000 clones, approximately 89% of them singletons, with approximately 2% in the top ten. Sequenced: peripheral blood. These receptors originate from a man aged 50 to 60 with active COVID-19.

The chain recombines TRBV27 with TRBJ2-3, with 8 bases aligning to TRBD2. This CDR3 has 17 residues. Germline CDR1 reads MNHEY; CDR2 reads SMNVEV (reference sequence). V shed 3 bases, J shed 4 bases, and the junction held 12 bases outside the gene matches. The CDR3 DNA reads as TGTGCCAGCAGTTTCACTAAAGCGGGAGTAACACCAGATACGCAGTATTTT. Translation gives CASSFTKAGVTPDTQYF.

CDR3 region: CASSPVPDRGRGYTF. CDR3 DNA: TGCGCCAGCAGCCCGGTTCCCGACAGGGGTAGGGGCTACACCTTC. V gene TRBV5-1 combines with J gene TRBJ1-2; 8 bases match TRBD1. Germline V gives CDR1 SGHRS, CDR2 YFSETQ. The CDR3 has 15 residues. With V trimmed by 4 bases and J by 8 bases, 13 bases remained unmatched.

In this sample, this clone turned up a few times. This CDR3 reads CASSLDGSSYNSPLHF. CDR3 DNA sequence: TGTGCCAGCAGCTTGGATGGGAGCTCCTATAATTCACCCCTCCACTTT. This chain joins TRBV5-6 and TRBJ1-6, with D unresolved. The CDR3 covers 16 residues. CDR1 and CDR2 (germline): SGHDT, YYEEEE. Trimming cost V 0 bases and J 0 bases, with 7 bases left between them.

Comment on this clone: Without the conserved terminal phenylalanine or tryptophan, this CDR3 likely stems from a read error. The DNA is omitted, as the CDR3 cannot be located on it reliably, and the CDR3 follows TCRdb's listing. The chain employs TRBV30 and TRBJ1-1; the DNA was not used to check the table's D call, TRBD1. 12 amino acids form the CDR3, both terminal residues included. CDR1 is GTSNPN and CDR2 is SVGIG in the germline V gene (reference sequence). The chain's CDR3 is CAWSGSGKAPYL.

This chain joins TRBV27 and TRBJ2-3, with 10 positions matching TRBD2. Per germline, CDR1 MNHEY and CDR2 SMNVEV (reference sequence). V was pared by 2 bases and J by 1 base, with 21 bases of the junction left unmatched. The CDR3 totals 22 residues. This chain's CDR3 is CASSLGSALAGVPLRGTDTQYF. DNA for the CDR3: TGTGCCAGCAGTTTAGGCTCAGCCCTAGCGGGGGTCCCTCTGAGGGGCACAGATACGCAGTATTTT.